This record looks at one T cell receptor (beta chain) sequence and its context. What it recognizes is unknown. The data are from a study of blood T cells in healthy people across ages. Study-level findings and limits: Age advanced and TCR beta diversity per million T cells fell, roughly linearly. There was a strong correlation between TCR beta diversity and naive T cell percentage. More naive CD4+ cells and higher diversity marked long-lived donors relative to aged donors. Donor CMV status, an unknown factor, possibly confounded changes in expanded clonotypes.

The second PCR ran roughly 6 to 11 cycles with a sample-barcoded 5' primer and J-beta primers. Using its own MiXCR run on the 5' RACE reads, TCRdb lists one record per CDR3 protein. The sample records roughly 1.5 million distinct CDR3 sequences, about 45% being singletons. The specimen sequenced was blood. The TCR originated in a young woman in good health.

The DNA of the CDR3 is TGTGCCAGCCCGGCGGGGCCCCCCACAGATACGCAGTATTTT. Its translation is CASPAGPPTDTQYF. The chain uses TRBV7-9 and TRBJ2-3, with a weak D call TRBD2 (6 bases). Trimming removed 8 bases at V and 2 bases at J, with 14 bases between. The CDR3 extends over 14 amino acids. CDR1 is SEHNR, CDR2 FQNEAQ, per germline (reference sequence).